In this sample, the clone carrying this T cell receptor (beta chain) turned up a few times. This sample is part of a study of CD8+ T cells in alopecia areata. Investigators isolated RNA and reverse transcribed it into cDNA to act as the sequencing template. Libraries were prepared by immunoSEQ multiplex PCR; TCRdb keeps only in-frame clonotypes and omits some of them. The table lists approximately 30,000 clones, less than 65% of them singletons. The study team obtained lesional scalp punch biopsies and peripheral blood from alopecia areata patients. Sorting of PBMCs yielded the CD4+ and CD8+ T cells. The CDR3 is made up of 15 amino acids. Trimming shortened V by 4 bases and J by 0 bases, and 11 bases separated the two germline ends. In germline, CDR1 is SEHNR, CDR2 FQNEAQ (reference sequence).

The origin of this receptor is a human donor with alopecia areata. Sequencing was performed on NKG2D-high CD8+ T cells sorted from blood. V is TRBV7-9 and J is TRBJ2-3, with TRBD2 as a possible D gene (5 bases). For the CDR3, the DNA is TGTGCCAGCAGCTCGATGTCGGGGAGCACAGATACGCAGTATTTT. This encodes CASSSMSGSTDTQYF.